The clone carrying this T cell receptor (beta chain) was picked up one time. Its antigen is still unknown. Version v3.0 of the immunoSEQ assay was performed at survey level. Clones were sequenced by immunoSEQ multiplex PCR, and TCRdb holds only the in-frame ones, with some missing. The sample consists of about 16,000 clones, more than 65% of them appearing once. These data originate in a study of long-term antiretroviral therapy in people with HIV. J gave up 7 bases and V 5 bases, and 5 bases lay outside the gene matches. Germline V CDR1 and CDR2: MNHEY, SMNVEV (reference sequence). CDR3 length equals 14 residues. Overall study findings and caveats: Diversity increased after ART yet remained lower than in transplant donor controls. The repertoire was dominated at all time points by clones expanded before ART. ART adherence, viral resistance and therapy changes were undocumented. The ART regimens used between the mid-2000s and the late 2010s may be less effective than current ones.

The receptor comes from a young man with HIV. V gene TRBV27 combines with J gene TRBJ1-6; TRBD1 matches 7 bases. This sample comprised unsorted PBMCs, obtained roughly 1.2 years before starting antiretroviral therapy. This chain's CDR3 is CASSTQGDNSPLHF. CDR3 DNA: TGTGCCAGCAGTACGCAGGGGGACAATTCACCCCTCCACTTT.